Listed below are T cell receptor beta chains from one sample, sequenced in a study of blood T cells in healthy people across ages. TCRdb recomputed calls from the 5' RACE reads with MiXCR, one row per CDR3 protein. Counted here are nearly 800,000 distinct CDR3 sequences, roughly 25% occurring once; the ten biggest clones make up more than 3%. The sample was also linked to a second study, of T cells of mothers and their children.

Material for sequencing was blood. The receptor source for this set is a boy younger than 18 in good health. CDR3s include the opening cysteine and the closing phenylalanine or tryptophan. D genes are given only for firm matches. Only part of the rows carry a size: once, few, many, or a class if the clone is expanded.

J	V	size	D	DNA	CDR3
TRBJ2-5	TRBV27	.	.	TGTGCCAGCAGTCTCCAGGGGTCGGCGAAAGAGACCCAGTACTTC	CASSLQGSAKETQYF
TRBJ2-1	TRBV4-2	.	TRBD2	TGTGCCAGCAGCCAAGTAATAGGACTAGCGCGGAATGAGCAGTTCTTC	CASSQVIGLARNEQFF
TRBJ1-1	TRBV7-3	few	.	TGTGCCAGCAGCTTATACAGCGCCACTGAAGCTTTCTTT	CASSLYSATEAFF
TRBJ2-3	TRBV4-2	.	.	TGTGCCAGCAGCCAAGTTCGAGGACGTAGCACAGATACGCAGTATTTT	CASSQVRGRSTDTQYF
TRBJ2-5	TRBV7-9	.	TRBD1	TGTGCCAGCAGCTCGGGACAGGGAAGCTTCAAGCAGTACTTC	CASSSGQGSFKQYF
TRBJ2-5	TRBV18	.	TRBD1	TGTGCCAGCTCACCAGGACAGGGATTTACGGAGACCCAGTACTTC	CASSPGQGFTETQYF
TRBJ2-1	TRBV30	.	.	TGTGCCTGGAGTGTAGAAAGGGTGAACAATGAGCAGTTCTTC	CAWSVERVNNEQFF
TRBJ1-5	TRBV20-1	.	.	TGCAGTGCTTCCAAAGCTGAGGGCACAGTGTATAGTCAGCCCCAGCATTTT	CSASKAEGTVYSQPQHF
TRBJ2-4	TRBV6-5	few	TRBD1	TGTGCCAGCAGCCCTGGGACAGGGAGAATAGCCAAAAACATTCAGTACTTC	CASSPGTGRIAKNIQYF
TRBJ1-2	TRBV4-1	.	.	TGCGCCAGCAGCCTCAACCCGGACAGTAACTATGGCTACACCTTC	CASSLNPDSNYGYTF
TRBJ2-4	TRBV7-9	.	TRBD2	TGTGCCAGCAGCTTACCGACGGGACTAGCGGAAAACATTCAGTACTTC	CASSLPTGLAENIQYF
TRBJ1-6	TRBV6-6	few	.	TGTGCCATAGGGGACGACGTAGATAATTCACCCCTCCACTTT	CAIGDDVDNSPLHF
TRBJ2-5	TRBV6-6	few	TRBD1	TGTGCCAGCAGGCTGACAGGGTCACAAGAGACCCAGTACTTC	CASRLTGSQETQYF
TRBJ1-2	TRBV20-1	.	.	TGCAGTGGGCCGGTACAGGGTAATGGTGGCTACACCTTC	CSGPVQGNGGYTF
TRBJ2-1	TRBV5-1	few	.	TGCGCCAGCAGCTTGGCGAGGCCCTCCTACAATGAGCAGTTCTTC	CASSLARPSYNEQFF
TRBJ1-5	TRBV20-1	.	.	TGCAGTGCTATCGACAACCCCAATCAGCCCCAGCATTTT	CSAIDNPNQPQHF
TRBJ2-2	TRBV18	.	.	TGTGCCAGCTCACCACCGGGAGTCGGGACCGGGGAGCTGTTTTTT	CASSPPGVGTGELFF
TRBJ1-4	TRBV7-9	many	.	TGTGCCAGCAGCTTAAGTCGGGAAAAACTGTTTTTT	CASSLSREKLFF
TRBJ2-5	TRBV3-1	.	.	TGTGCCAGCAGCAAAAAAGATACCCAGTACTTC	CASSKKDTQYF
TRBJ1-2	TRBV20-1	.	TRBD1	TGCAGTGCTAGAGATCCCGGACAGGGCACCTATGGCTACACCTTC	CSARDPGQGTYGYTF
TRBJ2-7	TRBV2	.	TRBD1	TGTGCCAGCAGTAGACAGGGTGGCCACGAGCAGTACTTC	CASSRQGGHEQYF
TRBJ2-1	TRBV18	.	TRBD1	TGTGCCAGCTCCTCCGACAGGGAAATATACAATGAGCAGTTCTTC	CASSSDREIYNEQFF
TRBJ1-6	TRBV21-1	.	.	TGTGCCAGCAGCCTTGACCTAGGGCGGGGCCCGGGCGGGGATAATTCACCCCTCCACTTT	CASSLDLGRGPGGDNSPLHF
TRBJ2-3	TRBV21-1	.	.	TGTGCTCCCCAGCAGGGGACAGGGGGGGCAGATACGCAGTATTTT	CAPQQGTGGADTQYF
TRBJ2-2	TRBV2	.	TRBD1	TGTGCCAGCAGAGACCGGGACAGGGAACTCTCCGGGGAGCTGTTTTTT	CASRDRDRELSGELFF
TRBJ1-1	TRBV7-9	.	.	TGTGCCAGCAGCTGGGGGTGGGAAGCTTTCTTT	CASSWGWEAFF
TRBJ1-5	TRBV5-1	.	.	TGCGCCAGCAGCTTGGGGTCGGGACCGAATCAGCCCCAGCATTTT	CASSLGSGPNQPQHF
TRBJ2-1	TRBV9	.	.	TGTGCCAGCAGCGTAGCGACTTCCTACAATGAGCAGTTCTTC	CASSVATSYNEQFF
TRBJ2-7	TRBV29-1	few	TRBD1	TGCAGCGTTGTCGAGGGGGACAGGGTGTACTTC	CSVVEGDRVYF
TRBJ1-6	TRBV6-6	.	TRBD1	TGTGCCAGCAGCTCCTCCGGGACAGAACGTAATTCACCCCTCCACTTT	CASSSSGTERNSPLHF
TRBJ1-1	TRBV7-6	.	TRBD1	TGTGCCAGCAGCTTGGGACAGGGCTCTGAAGCTTTCTTT	CASSLGQGSEAFF
TRBJ1-4	TRBV20-1	.	TRBD1	TGCAGTGCTTCGGACAGGGGATGGGAAAAACTGTTTTTT	CSASDRGWEKLFF
TRBJ1-1	TRBV4-3	few	.	TGCGCCAGCAGCCCTGGTAGGGGGTTCGCTGAAGCTTTCTTT	CASSPGRGFAEAFF
TRBJ2-3	TRBV12-3/TRBV12-4	.	TRBD2	TGTGCCAGCAGACCTATGACTAGCGGGGGAGACACAGATACGCAGTATTTT	CASRPMTSGGDTDTQYF